A selection of T cell receptor beta chains follows, all from one sample in a study of regulatory T cells in long-lasting Graves disease. TCRdb recomputed calls from the multiplex PCR reads with MiXCR, one row per CDR3 protein. The sample holds 400,000 to 500,000 distinct CDR3 sequences; around 20% are singletons and the top ten take 7.8%. The sequencing used peripheral blood mononuclear cells (PBMCs), collected when the disease was refractory, from a patient treated with antithyroid drugs. The receptor source for this set is a female donor with Graves disease. Each CDR3 is given with its conserved first and last residue. The order of the fields is V gene, J gene, D gene, clone size, CDR3 protein, CDR3 DNA. A D gene is named only where the DNA matches it firmly. Part of the rows lack a size; the others show once, few, many or a class for expanded clones.

>TRBV5-5|TRBJ2-2|.|.
CASSLAVGGELFF
TGTGCCAGCAGCTTGGCAGTCGGCGGGGAGCTGTTTTTT
>TRBV29-1|TRBJ2-5|.|many
CSVEDWGETQYF
TGCAGCGTTGAAGATTGGGGGGAGACCCAGTACTTC
>TRBV28|TRBJ2-7|TRBD1|many
CASSKTRGLNYEQYF
TGTGCCAGCAGCAAGACCAGGGGGCTCAACTACGAGCAGTACTTC
>TRBV28|TRBJ1-2|.|few
CASSSSGLRGYTF
TGTGCCAGCAGTTCCTCGGGGTTACGAGGCTACACCTTC
>TRBV5-1|TRBJ1-2|.|many
CASSSGDFYYGYTF
TGCGCCAGCTCTTCAGGGGACTTCTACTATGGCTACACCTTC
>TRBV18|TRBJ2-7|.|few
CAGSAIRGGGGEQYF
TGTGCCGGCTCAGCCATTCGGGGAGGAGGAGGGGAGCAGTACTTC
>TRBV28|TRBJ1-5|TRBD1|many
CASSLILRDRPLQPQHF
TGTGCCAGCAGTTTAATTCTGCGGGACAGACCCCTTCAGCCCCAGCATTTT
>TRBV28|TRBJ2-6|TRBD2|many
CASSSPGGSGANVLTF
TGTGCCAGCAGTTCTCCGGGGGGCTCTGGGGCCAACGTCCTGACTTTC
>TRBV4-1|TRBJ2-7|TRBD2|once
CASSQETSGRTEQYF
TGCGCCAGCAGCCAAGAAACTAGCGGGAGAACTGAGCAGTACTTC
>TRBV7-8|TRBJ1-1|TRBD1|many
CASSLKTGRVAEAFF
TGTGCCAGCAGCTTAAAGACAGGGCGGGTGGCTGAAGCTTTCTTT
>TRBV27|TRBJ1-6|.|many
CASSVWSGLSLHF
TGTGCCAGCAGTGTTTGGTCCGGTTTATCCCTCCACTTT